This T cell receptor beta chain was documented in a study of control samples from healthy donors and cancer patients. This CDR3 has 13 amino acids. V lost 5 bases to trimming and J lost 4 bases, with 8 bases between them. Per germline, CDR1 SGHAT and CDR2 FQDESV (reference sequence). TCRdb's table, derived via immunoSEQ multiplex PCR, lists solely in-frame clones and lacks some. The sample yields 100,000 to 120,000 clones, approximately 88% seen once. This chain connects TRBV11-1 to TRBJ2-2, with TRBD1 as a possible D gene (5 bases). This receptor was taken from a woman aged 55 to 70 with lung cancer. The sample taken for sequencing was PBMCs. CDR3 sequence (DNA): TGTGCCAGCAGCCCCAGGGTCACCGGGGAGCTGTTTTTT. Protein product: CASSPRVTGELFF.